This T cell receptor beta chain was found in a study of T cell changes during pregnancy in multiple sclerosis. V was shortened by 7 bases and J by 3 bases, with 17 bases between the two germline ends. The CDR3 sequence is 15 residues long. Germline values: CDR1 SGDLS, CDR2 YYNGEE. The data were produced by immunoSEQ multiplex PCR, yet TCRdb's version contains in-frame clones alone and is incomplete. The sample has 33,000 or so clones, about 91% seen once. This specimen consisted of CD8+ T cells from peripheral blood mononuclear cells, obtained in the second trimester of pregnancy. This TCR came from a female donor with multiple sclerosis, enrolled in a pregnancy study. The gene calls are TRBV9 and TRBJ2-1, with D possibly being TRBD2 (6 bases). CDR3 region: CASASTVSGYNEQFF. For the CDR3, the DNA is TGTGCCAGCGCTTCAACCGTTAGCGGCTACAATGAGCAGTTCTTC.